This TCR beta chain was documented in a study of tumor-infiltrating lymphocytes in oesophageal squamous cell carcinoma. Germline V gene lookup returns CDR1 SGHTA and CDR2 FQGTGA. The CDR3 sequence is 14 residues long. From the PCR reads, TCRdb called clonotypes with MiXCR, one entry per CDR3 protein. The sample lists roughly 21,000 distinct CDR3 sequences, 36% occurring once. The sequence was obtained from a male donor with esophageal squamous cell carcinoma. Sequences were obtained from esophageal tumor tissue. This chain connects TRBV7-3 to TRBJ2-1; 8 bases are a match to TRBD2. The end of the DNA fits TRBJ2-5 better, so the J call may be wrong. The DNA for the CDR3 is TGTGCCAGCAGCTTAGTAGCGGGGTTGGAGACCCAGTACTTC. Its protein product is CASSLVAGLETQYF.